These 17 T cell receptor beta chains share one sample of origin, sequenced in a study. Profiling relied on immunoSEQ multiplex PCR, and the TCRdb table lists in-frame clones only, not all of them. The data show 40,000 to 55,000 clones, 85% to 95% seen once. The sequenced sample consisted of PBMCs. These receptors came from a man aged 40-55 years with rheumatoid arthritis.

The rearrangement joins TRBV4-1 to TRBJ1-5, with a possible D match to TRBD1 (5 bases). Germline V lookup: CDR1 MGHRA, CDR2 YSYEKL. V was cut by 4 bases and J by 1 base, with 8 bases left in between. This CDR3 is 14 amino acids long. The CDR3 DNA follows: TGCGCCAGCAGCCTCAGGACAAGCAATCAGCCCCAGCATTTT. Its translation: CASSLRTSNQPQHF.

This sequence joins TRBV11-2 and TRBJ2-1; D may be TRBD2 (6 bases). Germline loops: CDR1 SGHAT, CDR2 FQNNGV. The CDR3 loop spans 15 amino acids. V lost 1 base to trimming and J lost 8 bases, with 15 bases between them. The CDR3 spells CASSLVSGPLDEQFF. The CDR3 coding sequence is TGTGCCAGCAGCTTAGTTAGCGGCCCCTTGGATGAGCAGTTCTTC.

Comment on this clone: A far larger clone lies a single base away; this is likely a read error. The rearrangement links TRBV7-9 to TRBJ2-2; D uncertain. Between the trimmed V and J ends, which lost 1 base and 5 bases, there was a span of 2 bases. CDR3 length: 12 residues. Germline V lookup: CDR1 SEHNR, CDR2 FQNEAQ (reference sequence). The CDR3 nucleotides read TGTGCCAGCAGCTTAGGGACCGGGGAGCTGTTTTTT. Translated, it gives CASSLGTGELFF. The whole variable domain, remainder taken from reference TRBV7-9 and TRBJ2-2, is DTGVSQNPRHKITKRGQNVTFRCDPISEHNRLYWYRQTLGQGPEFLTYFQNEAQLEKSRLLSDRFSAERPKGSFSTLEIQRTEQGDSAMYLCASSLGTGELFFGEGSRLTVL.

This chain uses TRBV30 with TRBJ2-5; D is unclear. The germline gives CDR1 GTSNPN, CDR2 SVGIG (reference sequence). The CDR3 spans 14 residues. Trimming took 2 bases from V and 5 from J, leaving 15 bases between them. CDR3 region: CAWSSGQAGETQYF. CDR3 nucleotide sequence: TGTGCCTGGAGTTCCGGCCAGGCCGGGGAGACCCAGTACTTC. Together with reference TRBV30 and TRBJ2-5, the CDR3 gives the full variable domain: SQTIHQWPATLVQPVGSPLSLECTVEGTSNPNLYWYRQAAGRGLQLLFYSVGIGQISSEVPQNLSASRPQDRQFILSSKKLLLSDSGFYLCAWSSGQAGETQYFGPGTRLLVL.

This rearrangement joins TRBV18 to TRBJ2-7; 8 bases are shared with TRBD1. CDR1 KGHSH and CDR2 LQKENI come from the germline V gene. Trimming at V came to 4 bases and at J to 4 bases, leaving 12 bases not matched to a gene. This CDR3 is built from 16 residues. This chain's CDR3 is CASSRSGQGLRYEQYF. The CDR3, as DNA: TGTGCCAGCTCACGATCCGGACAGGGCCTAAGATACGAGCAGTACTTC.

This chain connects TRBV28 to TRBJ1-3, with unresolved D. CDR3 length: 17 amino acids. V lost 4 bases and J lost 0, with 16 bases in between. Germline assignment: CDR1 MDHEN and CDR2 SYDVKM. The CDR3 DNA follows: TGTGCCAGCAGTTCCCGACGGGGTCTACTCTCTGGAAACACCATATATTTT. Translating gives CASSSRRGLLSGNTIYF.

This clone was counted a single time. CDR3 in amino acids: CASSPQGTYEQYF. The DNA of the CDR3 is TGTGCCAGCAGTCCCCAGGGAACCTACGAGCAGTACTTC. This chain uses TRBV12-3 or TRBV12-4 with TRBJ2-7; D might be TRBD1 (5 bases). V was trimmed by 5 bases and J by 2 bases, leaving 10 bases between them. This CDR3 is 13 amino acids long.

This chain connects TRBV13 to TRBJ1-1; tentatively, D is TRBD1 (5 bases). CDR1 and CDR2 from the germline V gene are PRHDT and FYEKMQ (reference sequence). The length of the CDR3 is 13 residues. Trimming removed 1 base at V and 5 bases at J, with 8 bases between. The CDR3 DNA is TGTGCCAGCAGCTTAGTGAGACAGACTGAAGCTTTCTTT. Translating it yields CASSLVRQTEAFF.

This clone was seen a single time. The gene calls are TRBV5-6 and TRBJ2-1; no clear D gene. Germline-derived CDR1 and CDR2 are SGHDT and YYEEEE. Trimming cost V 4 bases and J 7 bases, with 6 bases left between them. The CDR3 covers 11 residues. In DNA, the CDR3 is TGTGCCAGCAGCCTCCTTAATGAGCAGTTCTTC. Its translation is CASSLLNEQFF.

The chain is built from TRBV2 and TRBJ1-2; D may be TRBD1 (5 bases). The germline gives CDR1 SNHLY, CDR2 FYNNEI. The CDR3 totals 14 residues. V lost 3 bases and J lost 4, with 12 bases in between. The CDR3 sequence: CASSDREFFYGYTF. DNA for the CDR3: TGTGCCAGCAGTGACAGGGAGTTTTTCTATGGCTACACCTTC.

This chain links TRBV5-1 with TRBJ1-2; 7 bases agree with TRBD1. V was clipped by 3 bases and J by 8 bases; unmatched bases: 22. Germline CDR1 is SGHRS and CDR2 is YFSETQ. The CDR3 runs to 18 residues. CDR3: CASSSIQGLEGALKGYTF. The DNA of the CDR3 is TGCGCCAGCAGCTCCATACAAGGGCTGGAGGGGGCGCTGAAAGGCTACACCTTC.

The table lists this clone with a few counts. The chain is built from TRBV3-1 (or the pseudogene TRBV3-2) and TRBJ1-1; D is uncertain. The CDR3 has 12 amino acids. V lost 4 bases to trimming and J lost 6 bases, with 9 bases between them. In germline, CDR1 is LGHDT, CDR2 YNNKEL (reference sequence). The CDR3, as DNA: TGTGCCAGCAGCCCAGGCGAGGCTGAAGCTTTCTTT. It encodes CASSPGEAEAFF.

J is TRBJ2-5 and V is TRBV11-2, with D possibly called TRBD1 or TRBD2 (5 bases each). V was pared by 5 bases and J by 7 bases, with 20 bases between. Germline V gives CDR1 SGHAT, CDR2 FQNNGV. The CDR3 runs to 15 residues. CDR3 nucleotides: TGTGCCAGCAGCCCTGGCAGGGCCTCTGGGGGGACCCAGTACTTC. Amino acid sequence: CASSPGRASGGTQYF.

By sample fraction, this clone is medium-sized. The rearrangement links TRBV23-1 to TRBJ2-2, with TRBD1 matching 8 bases. TRBV23-1 is annotated as an ORF whose role is uncertain. J was trimmed by 0 bases and V by 4 bases; bases with no gene match: 7. This CDR3 is built from 17 residues. The CDR3 DNA reads as TGCGCCAGCAGTCGGCCGGGACAGGAAACGAACACCGGGGAGCTGTTTTTT. It encodes CASSRPGQETNTGELFF.

J is TRBJ1-5 and V is TRBV19, with 8 bases identical to TRBD1. The CDR3 runs 15 residues. From germline, CDR1 is LNHDA and CDR2 SQIVND (reference sequence). Losses at the gene ends were 4 bases for V and 3 bases for J; bases not matched to a gene: 5. CDR3 residues: CASSNDRGYNQPQHF. The CDR3 DNA reads TGTGCCAGTAGTAACGACAGGGGATACAATCAGCCCCAGCATTTT. Looking up the rest from reference TRBV19 and TRBJ1-5 gives the full variable domain: DGGITQSPKYLFRKEGQNVTLSCEQNLNHDAMYWYRQDPGQGLRLIYYSQIVNDFQKGDIAEGYSVSREKKESFPLTVTSAQKNPTAFYLCASSNDRGYNQPQHFGDGTRLSIL.

This clone has a handful of counts. The chain recombines TRBV6-6 with TRBJ1-6; D is unclear. The CDR3 consists of 11 residues. CDR1 and CDR2 (germline): MNHNY, SVGAGI (reference sequence). The ends were cut back, 6 bases at V and 18 bases at J, with 15 bases in the middle. The CDR3 coding sequence is TGTGCCAGCAGCTCCACTGCGTCGGCCCACTTT. Its translation: CASSSTASAHF.

The chain combines TRBV7-3 with TRBJ2-3, with D perhaps matching TRBD1 (6 bases). The CDR3 extends over 14 amino acids. V lost 4 bases, J lost 0 bases, and 8 bases lay in between. Germline-derived CDR1 and CDR2 are SGHTA and FQGTGA. The CDR3 sequence: CASSSRGSTDTQYF. As DNA, the CDR3 is TGTGCCAGCAGCTCCAGGGGAAGCACAGATACGCAGTATTTT.